The sequence of this T cell receptor beta chain was determined in a study of blood T cell repertoires in COVID-19 (dated by TCRdb to about 2020). Context from the whole study: Samples covering the acute and convalescent phases of COVID-19 were provided by collaborators in the United States, Italy and Spain. HLA class I and class II types, where available, came from metadata supplied by the sample provider rather than from assay-based typing. Samples came from the ongoing ImmuneRACE study (first 160 participants) plus 1,254 subjects from 6 global collaborators. The repertoires were released in a freely available public database intended as a resource for research on the immune response to SARS-CoV-2. The prospective study material was composed of cDNA or gDNA derived from T cells, B-cell-depleted T cells, or PBMCs. Nearly every sample came with metadata listing a de-identified subject ID, COVID-19 status, age in years and sex. Subjects who had been exposed to COVID-19, were actively infected with it, or had recovered from it provided the deeply sampled blood TCRbeta repertoires that made up the dataset.

TCRbeta CDR3 regions were amplified from genomic DNA by means of the immunoSEQ Assay, a bias-controlled multiplex PCR. From the authors' description of their analysis: Nucleated cell counts per sample were estimated from amplification of reference gene primers within the assay. To quantify the absolute abundance of each unique TCRbeta CDR3 rearrangement, sequence reads were collapsed and filtered. For each sample, productive Simpson clonality was calculated as the square root of Simpson's diversity index across productive rearrangements. Held by TCRdb, this immuneACCESS table contains in-frame sequences only and omits some clones. Under half of the omission traces to an unresolved V gene where checked; the cause of the rest is unknown. The V and J calls and clone size were taken over from that table, and D and trimming were inferred from the DNA. The sample table contains about 58,000 clones; only one count was recorded for approximately 90% of them. Of the sample, 1.4% is held by the ten largest clones.

Only a few counts were recorded for this clone. Its antigen is unknown. The input lacks base qualities; no much larger clone sits a single base away. V trim: 0 bases; J trim: 3 bases; unmatched bases: 2. The germline V gene yields LGHNA for CDR1 and YSLEER for CDR2. From the cysteine through the phenylalanine, the CDR3 covers 15 amino acids. Only the CDR3 DNA stays, 45 bases, in frame from base 1. Each collaborating institution followed its own protocols to collect whole blood in K2EDTA tubes. For TCRbeta analysis, collaborator samples were shipped as frozen whole blood, as isolated PBMCs, or as DNA extracted from either sample type. Findings and caveats that apply to the study as a whole: Clinical and demographic metadata were provided uncurated, with the amount varying by source and participant.

Source material: peripheral blood. The clonotype was recovered from a man between 60 and 75 years old with acute or convalescent COVID-19. The V and J genes are TRBV4-3 and TRBJ2-1; a stretch of 7 junction bases matches TRBD2. The CDR3 protein is CASSQELAGYNEQFF. The sequenced DNA: TGCGCCAGCAGCCAAGAGTTAGCGGGCTACAATGAGCAGTTCTTC.